This TCR beta chain was observed in a study of shared clonotypes between healthy human individuals. PCR replicates performed on unsorted PBMC used approximately 0.3 ug DNA, 25,000 to 35,000 T cell genomes. DNA from unsorted PBMC was sequenced on ten immunoSEQ deep assay plates. Only in-frame clones appear in the TCRdb table, and some are missing; sequencing was by immunoSEQ multiplex PCR. This sample has about 470,000 clones; 70% to 80% occur once, and the top ten carry under 15%. V was cut by 4 bases and J by 3 bases, with 18 bases left in between. Looked up from germline, CDR1 is ENHRY and CDR2 is SYGVKD. The CDR3 length is 17 residues. The donor population consisted of healthy HIV-negative adults with no recent acute infections or vaccinations.

The chain recombines TRBV10-3 with TRBJ2-2; either TRBD1 or TRBD2 may fit D (5 bases each). Sequencing used PBMCs. This receptor was identified in a woman between 40 and 55 years old in good health. Some clones in this sample may be carry-over from other donors' samples. CDR3 nucleotide sequence: TGTGCCATCAGTGGGGGGACGGCTTGGTCGGACACCGGGGAGCTGTTTTTT. This codes for CAISGGTAWSDTGELFF.